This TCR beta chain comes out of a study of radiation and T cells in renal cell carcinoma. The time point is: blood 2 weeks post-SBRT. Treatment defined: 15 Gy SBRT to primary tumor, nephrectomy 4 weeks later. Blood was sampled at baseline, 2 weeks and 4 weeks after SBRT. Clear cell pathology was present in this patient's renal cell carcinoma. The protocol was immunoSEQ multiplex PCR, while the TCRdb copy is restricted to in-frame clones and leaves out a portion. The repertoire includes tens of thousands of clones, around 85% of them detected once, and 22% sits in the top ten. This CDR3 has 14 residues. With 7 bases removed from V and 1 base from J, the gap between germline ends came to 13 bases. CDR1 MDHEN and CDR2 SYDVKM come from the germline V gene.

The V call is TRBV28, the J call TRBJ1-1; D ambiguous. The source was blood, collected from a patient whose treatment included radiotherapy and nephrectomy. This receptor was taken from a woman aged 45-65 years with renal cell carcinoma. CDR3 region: CASIGTVPNTEAFF. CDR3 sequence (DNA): TGTGCCAGCATCGGAACAGTTCCGAACACTGAAGCTTTCTTT.